This entry lists 7 T cell receptor beta chains sequenced from one sample in a study of blood T cell repertoires in COVID-19. Sequencing used immunoSEQ multiplex PCR; TCRdb keeps in-frame clones, though not all of them. The sample comprises about 170,000 clones, roughly 80% of which are singletons, and 4.4% rests with the top ten. Sequencing was carried out using PBMCs or T cells enriched from blood (not recorded which). Source of these receptors: a woman in her forties or fifties who had recovered from COVID-19.

This chain connects TRBV7-9 to TRBJ2-1; 8 bases agree with TRBD2. Germline loops: CDR1 SEHNR, CDR2 FQNEAQ (reference sequence). CDR3 length equals 16 residues. Trimming cost V 6 bases and J 4 bases; bases outside gene matches: 11. The CDR3 region has the DNA TGTGCCAGCAGACCCTTTTTGCGGGGGGCTTACAATGAGCAGTTCTTC. Its translation: CASRPFLRGAYNEQFF. Looking up the rest from reference TRBV7-9 and TRBJ2-1 gives the full variable domain: DTGVSQNPRHKITKRGQNVTFRCDPISEHNRLYWYRQTLGQGPEFLTYFQNEAQLEKSRLLSDRFSAERPKGSFSTLEIQRTEQGDSAMYLCASRPFLRGAYNEQFFGPGTRLTVL.

The chain recombines TRBV7-3 with TRBJ1-1; weak D call: TRBD1 (5 bases). CDR3 length: 17 amino acids. V lost 1 base, J lost 1 base, and 16 bases lay in between. The germline gives CDR1 SGHTA, CDR2 FQGTGA. CDR3 sequence: CASSLRGGSARNTEAFF. Written as DNA, the CDR3 is TGTGCCAGCAGCTTAAGGGGGGGTTCGGCGAGGAACACTGAAGCTTTCTTT.

The chain has TRBV27 and TRBJ2-1; 7 bases agree with TRBD2. Germline lookup yields CDR1 MNHEY and CDR2 SMNVEV (reference sequence). The CDR3 spans 12 residues. Unmatched junction bases numbered 8, after V lost 4 bases and J lost 14 bases. The CDR3 protein is CASSSLGGGEFF. The CDR3 bases are TGTGCCAGCAGTTCCCTTGGGGGGGGTGAGTTCTTC.

This sequence joins TRBV4-3 and TRBJ2-3; 9 bases are a match to TRBD1. Germline CDR1 is LGHNA and CDR2 is YSLEER. V gave up 4 bases and J gave up 5 bases; unmatched junction bases: 7. This CDR3 is 15 amino acids long. The CDR3 reads CASSLQGAREDTQYF. CDR3 nucleotide sequence: TGCGCCAGCAGCCTACAGGGGGCGCGGGAAGATACGCAGTATTTT.

The genes are TRBV12-5 and TRBJ2-5; D is undetermined. The CDR3 consists of 13 residues. V lost 1 base and J 1 base, leaving 4 bases between the germline ends. Looked up from germline, CDR1 is LGHNT and CDR2 is FRNRAP. Here the CDR3 DNA reads TGTGCTAGTGGTTTGGACAGCCAAGAGACCCAGTACTTC. This codes for CASGLDSQETQYF. The whole variable domain, remainder taken from reference TRBV12-5 and TRBJ2-5, is DARVTQTPRHKVTEMGQEVTMRCQPILGHNTVFWYRQTMMQGLELLAYFRNRAPLDDSGMPKDRFSAEMPDATLATLKIQPSEPRDSAVYFCASGLDSQETQYFGPGTRLLVL.

The chain employs TRBV28 and TRBJ2-7; D call uncertain. Germline CDR1 MDHEN, CDR2 SYDVKM. This CDR3 has 11 residues. Trimming cost V 3 bases and J 6 bases, with 6 bases left between them. The CDR3 is CASSFRGEQYV. CDR3 bases: TGTGCCAGCAGTTTCAGAGGCGAGCAGTACGTC.

The V call is TRBV5-4, the J call TRBJ1-2; 7 bases align to TRBD1. CDR3 length: 14 residues. Germline V gives CDR1 SGHNT, CDR2 YYREEE (reference sequence). With 4 bases clipped from V and 5 bases from J, the junction kept 8 bases outside the gene matches. CDR3 sequence (DNA): TGTGCCAGCAGCCGAGGACAGGATACATATGGCTACACCTTC. Translation: CASSRGQDTYGYTF.